The T cell receptor (beta chain) under discussion was sequenced for a study of T cells after yellow fever vaccination. The CDR3 spans 16 residues. Looked up from germline, CDR1 is SQVTM and CDR2 is ANQGSEA. V lost 0 bases and J 5 bases, leaving 20 bases between the germline ends. Only a few counts were recorded for this clonotype. TCRdb recomputed calls from the 5' RACE reads with MiXCR, one row per CDR3 protein. The sample consists of approximately 110,000 distinct CDR3 sequences, roughly 8.9% of them appearing once. This clonotype was obtained from a man aged 30 to 45 who received the YFV17D yellow fever vaccine. This specimen was CD8+ T cells sorted from PBMCs, taken 45 days after the yellow fever booster vaccination. This chain links TRBV29-1 with TRBJ2-7; either TRBD1 or TRBD2 may supply D (5 bases each). In nucleotides, the CDR3 is TGCAGCGTTGAAGAATCATCAACGGGACCTCGAGACGAGCAGTACTTC. Protein sequence: CSVEESSTGPRDEQYF.